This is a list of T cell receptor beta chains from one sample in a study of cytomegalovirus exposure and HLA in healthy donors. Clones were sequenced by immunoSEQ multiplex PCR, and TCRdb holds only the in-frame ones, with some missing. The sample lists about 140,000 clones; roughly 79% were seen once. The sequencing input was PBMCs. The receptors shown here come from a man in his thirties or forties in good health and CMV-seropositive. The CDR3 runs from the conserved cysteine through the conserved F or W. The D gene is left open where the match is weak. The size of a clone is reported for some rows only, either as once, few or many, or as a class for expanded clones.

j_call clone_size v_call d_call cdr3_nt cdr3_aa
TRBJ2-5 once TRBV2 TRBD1 TGTGCCAGCAGTCCGACAGGGGAGACCCAGTACTTC CASSPTGETQYF
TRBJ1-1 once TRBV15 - TGTGCCACCAGCAGACGATTTAATCCCACAGGGACGAACACTGAAGCTTTCTTT CATSRRFNPTGTNTEAFF
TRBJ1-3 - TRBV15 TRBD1 TGTGCCACCAGCAAAGAAGGGGGCCAACGAAACACCATATATTTT CATSKEGGQRNTIYF
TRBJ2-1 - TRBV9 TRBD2 TGTGCCAGCAGCGCCACCGGACTAGCGGGGGTCTATGAGCAGTTCTTC CASSATGLAGVYEQFF
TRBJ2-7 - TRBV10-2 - TGCGCCAGCAGTGGACTAGTAGGCTACGAGCAGTACTTC CASSGLVGYEQYF
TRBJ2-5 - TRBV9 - TGTGCCAGCAGCGTAGCCCGGGGGGAGACCCAGTACTTC CASSVARGETQYF
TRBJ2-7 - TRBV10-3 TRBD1 TGTGCCATCAGTGGGGAGGACAGGGGGCTCCACGAGCAGTACTTC CAISGEDRGLHEQYF
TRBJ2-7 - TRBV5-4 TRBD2 TGTGCCAGCAGCTTGGGGGGGACTACCACCTACGAGCAGTACTTC CASSLGGTTTYEQYF
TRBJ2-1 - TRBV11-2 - TGTGCCAGCAGCTTAGTGTTGGCTTACAATGAGCAGTTCTTC CASSLVLAYNEQFF
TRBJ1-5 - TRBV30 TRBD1 TGTGCCTGGGGAGGACAGGGGGAGCCCCAGCATTTT CAWGGQGEPQHF
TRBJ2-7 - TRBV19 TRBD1 TGTGCCAGTAGCGGGACAGGGGTATTCGGAACCTACGAGCAGTACTTC CASSGTGVFGTYEQYF
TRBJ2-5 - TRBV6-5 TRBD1 TGTGCCAGCAGACAAGCCTGGCAGGGGGCAGAGACCCAGTACTTC CASRQAWQGAETQYF
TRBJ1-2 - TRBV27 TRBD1 TGTGCCAGCAGTTTATCAACCAGGGGGCAAAGTGGCTACACCTTC CASSLSTRGQSGYTF
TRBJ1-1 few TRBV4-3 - TGCGCCAGCAGCGGAGCCCCCAGGGGCGACACTGAAGCTTTCTTT CASSGAPRGDTEAFF
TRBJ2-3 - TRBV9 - TGTGCCAGCAGCGTAGTAGGGGTGGGGCCAGATACGCAGTATTTT CASSVVGVGPDTQYF
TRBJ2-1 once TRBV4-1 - TGCGCCAGCAGCCAAGACTCGACGGGGGGCCCGCAGTTCTTC CASSQDSTGGPQFF
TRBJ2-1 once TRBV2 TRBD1 TGTGCCAGCAGTCCGACCGGGACAGGGGGCATGGAGCAGTTCTTC CASSPTGTGGMEQFF
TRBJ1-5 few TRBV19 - TGTGCCAGTAGTATAGAGGGAGGTCAGCCCCAGCATTTT CASSIEGGQPQHF
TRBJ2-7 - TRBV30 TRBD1 TGTGCCTGGAGCGCGGACAGGGCATACGAGCAGTACTTC CAWSADRAYEQYF
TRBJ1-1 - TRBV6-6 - TGTGCCAGCAGACTGACAGATTCTGAAGCTTTCTTT CASRLTDSEAFF
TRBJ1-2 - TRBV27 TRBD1 TGTGCCAGCAGCCGGGACAGGGGGTCCCCGCCCGATGGCTACACCTTC CASSRDRGSPPDGYTF
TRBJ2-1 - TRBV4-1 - TGCGCCAGCAGCCAAGAACGTTGGGGGCCCGGATACAATGAGCAGTTCTTC CASSQERWGPGYNEQFF
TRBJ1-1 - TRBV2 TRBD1 TGTGCCAGCAACCAACAGGGGGCTGGCACTGAAGCTTTCTTT CASNQQGAGTEAFF
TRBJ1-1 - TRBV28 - TGTGCCAGCAGCCGGTTAGGGGGTCGGGGGAACACTGAAGCTTTCTTT CASSRLGGRGNTEAFF
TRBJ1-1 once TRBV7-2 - TGTGCCAGCAGCTTAGGGCGGCAGGGCGTGCACACTGAAGCTTTCTTT CASSLGRQGVHTEAFF
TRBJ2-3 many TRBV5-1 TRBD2 TGCGCCAGCAGCTATCGGACTAGCGGGGGCTCCACAGATACGCAGTATTTT CASSYRTSGGSTDTQYF
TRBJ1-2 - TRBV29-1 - TGCAGCGCCAAAATGGACAGAGGGTTCGGTGGCTACACCTTC CSAKMDRGFGGYTF
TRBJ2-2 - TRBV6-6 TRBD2 TGTGCCAGCAGTTTCCGACTAGCACCACGATGGGGGGAGCTGTTTTTT CASSFRLAPRWGELFF
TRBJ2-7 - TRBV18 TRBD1 TGTGCCAGCTCACCGGGACAGGGGACCGAGCAGTACTTC CASSPGQGTEQYF
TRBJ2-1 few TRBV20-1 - TGCAGCTTTCCCTCCTACAATGAGCAGTTCTTC CSFPSYNEQFF
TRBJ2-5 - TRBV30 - TGTGCCTGGAGTGTATCCAGGGACCAAGAGACCCAGTACTTC CAWSVSRDQETQYF
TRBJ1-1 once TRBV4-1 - TGCGCCAGCAGCCAAGATTCAGCCAGGGTGAACACTGAAGCTTTCTTT CASSQDSARVNTEAFF
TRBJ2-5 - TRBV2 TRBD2 TGTGCCAGCGGAGCCGACGGGGGGGGTGGAGAGACCCAGTACTTC CASGADGGGGETQYF
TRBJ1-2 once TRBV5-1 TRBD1 TGCGCCAGCAGCTTGGCGACAGGGTTGGATGGCTACACCTTC CASSLATGLDGYTF
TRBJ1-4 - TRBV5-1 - TGCGCCAGCAGCTTGACAACTATCTATGAAAAACTGTTTTTT CASSLTTIYEKLFF
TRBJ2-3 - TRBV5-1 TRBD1 TGCGCCAGCAGCTTGGAGGGACAGGACACAGATACGCAGTATTTT CASSLEGQDTDTQYF
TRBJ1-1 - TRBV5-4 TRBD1 TGTGCCAGCTTACGGGACAGGGGAAACACTGAAGCTTTCTTT CASLRDRGNTEAFF
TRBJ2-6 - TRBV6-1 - TGTGCCAGCAGTGACCCCTCCGGCTCTGGGGCCAACGTCCTGACTTTC CASSDPSGSGANVLTF
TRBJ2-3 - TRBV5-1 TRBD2 TGCGCCAGCAGCTCCCTAGCGGGGGGGACCACAGATACGCAGTATTTT CASSSLAGGTTDTQYF
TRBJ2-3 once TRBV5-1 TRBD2 TGCGCCAGCAGCTTGGCGGGAGAGCGGGACCCGCAGTATTTT CASSLAGERDPQYF
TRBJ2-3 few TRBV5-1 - TGCGCCAGCAGCCCCAGACTTGGAGATACGCAGTATTTT CASSPRLGDTQYF
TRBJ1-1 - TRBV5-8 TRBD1 TGTGCCAGCAGCCTTGCAGGGGGCCCAGGAACTGAAGCTTTCTTT CASSLAGGPGTEAFF
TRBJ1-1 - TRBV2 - TGTGCCAGCAGTGACGTTCACACGAACACTGAAGCTTTCTTT CASSDVHTNTEAFF
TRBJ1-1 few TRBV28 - TGTGCCAGCAGCCGTACAGGGAAAGGGACTGAAGCTTTCTTT CASSRTGKGTEAFF
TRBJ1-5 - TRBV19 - TGTGCCAGTAGTATTACAGGGACGGGCAATCAGCCCCAGCATTTT CASSITGTGNQPQHF
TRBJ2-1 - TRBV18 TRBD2 TGTGCCAGCTCACCTGGACTAGCGGGGAGTTTAAGGGATGAGCAGTTCTTC CASSPGLAGSLRDEQFF
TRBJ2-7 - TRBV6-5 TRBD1 TGTGCCAGCAGGCCGGGACAGGGGGCAATCGAGCAGTACTTC CASRPGQGAIEQYF
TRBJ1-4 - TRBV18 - TGTGCCAGCTCCCCAGCAGGGGCGGATGAAAAACTGTTTTTT CASSPAGADEKLFF
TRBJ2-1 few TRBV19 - TGTGCCAGTAGTGAACTAGCTTTTGGGCCCTACAATGAGCAGTTCTTC CASSELAFGPYNEQFF
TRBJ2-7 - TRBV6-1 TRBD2 TGTGCCAGCACCCCACTAGCGGGAGGGCCGGGGGAGCAGTACTTC CASTPLAGGPGEQYF
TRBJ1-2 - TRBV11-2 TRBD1 TGTGCCAGCAGCTTAATGACAGGGTGGATTGGCTACACCTTC CASSLMTGWIGYTF
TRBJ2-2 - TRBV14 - TGTGCCAGCAGCCAAGTGGGCTGGGTAGGCGGGGAGCTGTTTTTT CASSQVGWVGGELFF
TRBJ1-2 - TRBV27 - TGTGCCAGCAAGGTGGGGAGTAACTATGGCTACACCTTC CASKVGSNYGYTF
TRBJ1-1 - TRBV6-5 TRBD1 TGTGCCAGCAGTTACGTAACCGGGACAGGGGACACTGAAGCTTTCTTT CASSYVTGTGDTEAFF
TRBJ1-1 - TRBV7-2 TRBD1 TGTGCCAGCATCACCGGGACAGGGAACACTGAAGCTTTCTTT CASITGTGNTEAFF
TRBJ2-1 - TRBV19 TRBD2 TGTGCCAGTAGTATACTAGCGGGGGGGGTGCATGAGCAGTTCTTC CASSILAGGVHEQFF
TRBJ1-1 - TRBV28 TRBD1 TGTGCCAGCAGTCCCAGGGGGCGTCACACTGAAGCTTTCTTT CASSPRGRHTEAFF
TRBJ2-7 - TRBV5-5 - TGTGCCAGCAGCCTATCGGACAGTCTCGAGCAGTACTTC CASSLSDSLEQYF
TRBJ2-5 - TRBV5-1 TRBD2 TGCGCCAGCAGCGAGTCGCCAGCGGGACAAGAGACCCAGTACTTC CASSESPAGQETQYF